This T cell receptor (beta chain) was observed in a study of CD8 T cells in Susac syndrome. General observations from the study: In its TCR sequencing and HLA analysis, the study acknowledged that the number of individuals was relatively small.

Reverse transcription of 0.5 to 1 ug RNA was performed with random hexamers. Amplification of TCR beta CDR3 spanned 54 Vbeta and 13 Jbeta via immunoSEQ multiplex PCR. TCRdb processed the immunoSEQ multiplex PCR reads anew with MiXCR; each CDR3 protein has one entry. The profile shows approximately 230,000 distinct CDR3 sequences, 80% to 95% of them singletons. The germline CDR1 and CDR2 sequences are SGHAT and FQNNGV. V lost 5 bases and J lost 4, with 21 bases in between. The CDR3 has 16 residues. About this clonotype itself: What it binds is not known.

The TEMRA cells underwent FACS enrichment, while the CD8+ and CD4+ T cells underwent negative isolation. This clonotype was sampled from a human donor with multiple sclerosis. J is TRBJ2-7 and V is TRBV11-2; TRBD1 might be the D (5 bases). Sequenced input: CD4+ T cells from PBMCs. The CDR3 DNA is TGTGCCAGCAGCCCCATAGGACGGACAACTGGATACGAGCAGTACTTC. The encoded protein is CASSPIGRTTGYEQYF.